The T cell receptor beta chain described here comes from a study of blood T cell repertoires in COVID-19. As for the study in general: The United States, Italy and Spain provided the acute and convalescent COVID-19 samples. T cells, B-cell-depleted T cells, or PBMCs provided the cDNA or gDNA that served as material.

Authors' processing steps: Cell counts per sample came from amplifying reference gene primers. Only in-frame clones appear in the TCRdb table, and some are missing; sequencing was by immunoSEQ multiplex PCR. That table furnishes V, J and clone size, whereas the DNA furnished D and trimming. Here the sample spans roughly 43,000 clones, about four fifths being singletons. V was clipped by 2 bases and J by 3 bases; unmatched bases: 6. The CDR3 totals 17 residues. CDR1 is SGHTA, CDR2 FQGTGA, per germline. The chain couples TRBV7-3 to TRBJ2-2, with 10 bases matching TRBD2. This TCR was recovered from an older woman with acute or convalescent COVID-19. The sample was peripheral blood. The CDR3 nucleotides read TGTGCCAGCAGCTTAGTTAGCGGGGGGACGTACACCGGGGAGCTGTTTTTT. It is translated as CASSLVSGGTYTGELFF.